In this sample, the clone carrying this T cell receptor (beta chain) turned up many times. Its specificity is unknown. The data are from a study of prognosis after radiotherapy for stage I lung cancer. Study in general: Fourteen cases involved newly diagnosed primary stage I lung tumors, and about five involved oligometastatic NSCLC subsequent to surgical resection of the primary tumor.

From germline, CDR1 is GTSNPN and CDR2 SVGIG (reference sequence). The CDR3 spans 12 residues. V shed 4 bases and J shed 13 bases, with 14 bases lying between them. Every patient was node-negative on CT and PET/CT and lacked prior chemotherapy, radiotherapy or other malignancies. Amplification of TCR beta CDR3 from genomic DNA used two-round multiplex PCR. TRBV and TRBJ genes each had their own specific primers in first-round PCR. Universal primers were used in the second PCR round. MiXCR, run by TCRdb on the multiplex PCR reads, gives a single entry per CDR3 protein. The sample carries fewer than 20,000 distinct CDR3 sequences, around two fifths recorded once. Study findings and constraints: A fall in unique TCR clone counts followed stereotactic body radiation therapy, with medians of around 10,000 versus 6,500.

The sample consisted of PBMCs, taken before or after stereotactic body radiation therapy (not recorded which). The sequence was obtained from a donor over 45 with non-small cell lung cancer. The chain links TRBV30 to TRBJ1-6; D is possibly TRBD1 (6 bases). CDR3 nucleotide sequence: TGTGCCTGGACCCAGGGACAAACCCCCCTCCACTTT. The encoded protein is CAWTQGQTPLHF.